This T cell receptor beta chain appears in the sequencing data of a study of beta chain features in type 1 diabetes. Study in general: Similarity in age, gender and cell yields was seen between patients and healthy donors. Findings and caveats of the study: Sequencing used cDNA, and cells with high TCR expression could therefore be over-represented. TCRB CDR3s from Type 1 diabetes patients were moderately but significantly shorter in all four CD4+ subsets.

Reverse transcribing all isolated RNA meant expressed TCRB transcripts were sequenced. Using immunoSEQ multiplex PCR, the repertoire was profiled, and TCRdb retains in-frame clones only, with some absent. This table holds a few hundred thousand clones, about a sixth found once. This CDR3 comprises 15 residues. Germline CDR1 is SGDLS and CDR2 is YYNGEE. V was clipped by 4 bases and J by 1 base, with 14 bases between them. Heparinised blood was drawn once per donor, averaging about 116 mL. This clone was found a few times. The antigen remains undetermined. The genes are TRBV9 and TRBJ1-1; possibly TRBD1 for D (5 bases). Sequencing was done on a sample of naive CD4+ T cells from blood. The receptor was isolated from a man aged 30-40 years with type 1 diabetes. The CDR3 sequence is CASSTLSGGNTEAFF. Here the CDR3 DNA reads TGTGCCAGCAGCACACTGTCCGGGGGGAACACTGAAGCTTTCTTT.